This T cell receptor (beta chain) was recovered during a study of OX40 agonist ivuxolimab in advanced cancers. On the study more broadly: Previous treatment with anti-PD-1, anti-PD-L1 or anti-CTLA-4 therapy was allowed; 30% to 50% had received some.

CDR1 GTSNPN and CDR2 SVGIG come from the germline V gene (reference sequence). CDR3 size: 13 residues. Germline trimming cut 5 bases from V and 10 bases from J; bases unmatched to any gene: 8. As for this clone: The antigen remains undetermined.

TCRdb keeps only in-frame clones here, not all; method: immunoSEQ multiplex PCR. The sample includes around 40,000 clones, around 85% of them seen just once. Study-wide results and limits: Clonal expansion was seen in CD4+ and CD8+ blood T cells by week 6 at 0.1 to 3.0 mg/kg.

The sequencing here drew on CD4+ or CD8+ T cells sorted from blood, taken in a trial of the OX40 agonist ivuxolimab. The clonotype was recovered from an adult with an advanced solid tumor such as melanoma, head and neck, liver or kidney cancer. The rearrangement uses TRBV30 and TRBJ1-6; 7 nucleotides line up with TRBD1. Here the CDR3 reads CAWGGTVSSPLHF. The CDR3 bases are TGTGCCTGGGGCGGGACAGTCAGCTCACCCCTCCACTTT.